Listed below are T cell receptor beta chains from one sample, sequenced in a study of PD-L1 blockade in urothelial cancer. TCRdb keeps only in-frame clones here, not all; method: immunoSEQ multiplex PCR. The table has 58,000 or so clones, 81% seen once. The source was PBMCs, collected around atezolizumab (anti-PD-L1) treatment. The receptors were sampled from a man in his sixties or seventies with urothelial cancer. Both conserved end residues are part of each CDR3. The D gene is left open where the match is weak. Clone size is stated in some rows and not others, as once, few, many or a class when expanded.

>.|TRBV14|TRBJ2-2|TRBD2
CASSLYPSGANTGELFF
TGTGCCAGCAGCCTATACCCTAGCGGGGCGAACACCGGGGAGCTGTTTTTT
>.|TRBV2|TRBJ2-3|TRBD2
CASSEAGGSTDTQYF
TGTGCCAGCAGTGAAGCGGGAGGGAGCACAGATACGCAGTATTTT
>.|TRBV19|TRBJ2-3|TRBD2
CASSPQRAGGGDTQYF
TGTGCCAGTAGTCCCCAGCGAGCGGGAGGTGGTGATACGCAGTATTTT
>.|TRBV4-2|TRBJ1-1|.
CASSQYTNTEAFF
TGTGCCAGCAGCCAATACACGAACACTGAAGCTTTCTTT
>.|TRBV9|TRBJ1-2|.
CASSVGGGTRGYTF
TGTGCCAGCAGCGTAGGAGGAGGGACTCGCGGCTACACCTTC
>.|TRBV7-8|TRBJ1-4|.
CASSPLATGSEKLFF
TGTGCCAGCAGCCCGCTGGCGACAGGTTCCGAAAAACTGTTTTTT
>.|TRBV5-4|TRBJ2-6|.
CASSPRGGANVLTF
TGTGCCAGCAGCCCTAGGGGGGGGGCCAACGTCCTGACTTTC
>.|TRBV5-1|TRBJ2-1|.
CASSFGKYNEQFF
TGCGCCAGCAGCTTCGGTAAATACAATGAGCAGTTCTTC
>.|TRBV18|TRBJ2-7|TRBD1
CASSPGTGTEQYF
TGTGCCAGCTCACCGGGGACAGGGACCGAGCAGTACTTC
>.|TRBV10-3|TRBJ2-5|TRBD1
CAVGDRDRETQYF
TGTGCCGTCGGGGACAGGGACAGGGAGACCCAGTACTTC
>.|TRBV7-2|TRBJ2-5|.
CASSLALAAETQYF
TGTGCCAGCAGCTTAGCATTAGCGGCAGAGACCCAGTACTTC
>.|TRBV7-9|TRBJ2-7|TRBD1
CASSLTGRAYEQYF
TGTGCCAGCAGCTTGACAGGGCGGGCGTACGAGCAGTACTTC
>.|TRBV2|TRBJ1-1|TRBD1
CASSGSRQGGEAFF
TGTGCCAGCAGTGGGTCCCGACAGGGAGGTGAAGCTTTCTTT
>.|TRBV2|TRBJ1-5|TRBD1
CASRGNRGSNQPQHF
TGTGCCAGCAGGGGCAACAGGGGGTCAAATCAGCCCCAGCATTTT
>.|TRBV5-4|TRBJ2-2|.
CASSFWSGASNTGELFF
TGTGCCAGCAGCTTCTGGTCAGGGGCATCGAACACCGGGGAGCTGTTTTTT
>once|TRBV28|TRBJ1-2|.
CASSQQGPNYGYTF
TGTGCCAGCAGCCAACAGGGACCAAACTATGGCTACACCTTC
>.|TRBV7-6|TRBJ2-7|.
CASSLVVAGSPYEQYF
TGTGCCAGCAGCTTAGTGGTGGCAGGGTCCCCCTACGAGCAGTACTTC
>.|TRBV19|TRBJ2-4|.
CASSTRQGNIQYF
TGTGCCAGTAGTACCCGACAAGGAAACATTCAGTACTTC
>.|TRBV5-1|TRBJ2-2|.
CASSLLATGELFF
TGCGCCAGCAGCTTGCTAGCGACCGGGGAGCTGTTTTTT
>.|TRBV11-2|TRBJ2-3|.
CASSLVDGVADTQYF
TGTGCCAGCAGCTTAGTTGATGGAGTCGCAGATACGCAGTATTTT
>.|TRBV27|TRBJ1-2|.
CASSFRQSYGYTF
TGTGCCAGCAGTTTTCGTCAGTCCTATGGCTACACCTTC
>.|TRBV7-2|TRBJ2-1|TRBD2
CASSLAAGEVYNEQFF
TGTGCCAGCAGCTTGGCCGCGGGAGAGGTCTACAATGAGCAGTTCTTC
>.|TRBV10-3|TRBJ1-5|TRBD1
CAISQDRGLEQPQHF
TGTGCCATCAGCCAAGACAGGGGGCTTGAGCAGCCCCAGCATTTT
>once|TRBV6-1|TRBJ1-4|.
CASSETPPGANEKLFF
TGTGCCAGCAGTGAAACTCCCCCGGGGGCTAATGAAAAACTGTTTTTT
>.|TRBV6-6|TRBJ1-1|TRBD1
CASSPTGAGTEAFF
TGTGCCAGCAGTCCGACAGGGGCGGGCACTGAAGCTTTCTTT
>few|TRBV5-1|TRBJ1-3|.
CASSLGGSDSGNTIYF
TGCGCCAGCAGCTTGGGCGGTTCGGACTCTGGAAACACCATATATTTT
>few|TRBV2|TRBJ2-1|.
CASSENRVRNNEQFF
TGTGCCAGCAGTGAGAACAGGGTACGAAACAATGAGCAGTTCTTC
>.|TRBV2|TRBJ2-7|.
CASSELAGPYEQYF
TGTGCCAGCAGTGAACTGGCGGGTCCCTACGAGCAGTACTTC
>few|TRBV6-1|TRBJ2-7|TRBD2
CASSEAGTSAYEQYF
TGTGCCAGCAGTGAAGCCGGGACTAGTGCCTACGAGCAGTACTTC
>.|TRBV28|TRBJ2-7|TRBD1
CASSMTGGGYEQYF
TGTGCCAGCAGTATGACAGGGGGCGGGTACGAGCAGTACTTC
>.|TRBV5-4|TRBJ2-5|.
CASSENLVGEETQYF
TGTGCCAGCAGCGAAAATCTAGTAGGGGAAGAGACCCAGTACTTC
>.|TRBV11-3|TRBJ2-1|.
CASSLGGGDEQFF
TGTGCCAGCAGCTTAGGTGGAGGGGATGAGCAGTTCTTC
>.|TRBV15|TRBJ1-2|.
CATSRDLANQDYTF
TGTGCCACCAGCAGAGATTTGGCAAATCAAGACTACACCTTC
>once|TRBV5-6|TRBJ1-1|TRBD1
CASSRGTGGTEAFF
TGTGCCAGCAGCCGCGGGACAGGGGGTACTGAAGCTTTCTTT
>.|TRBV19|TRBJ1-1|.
CASSLIQGGTEAFF
TGTGCCAGTAGCCTAATCCAGGGCGGAACTGAAGCTTTCTTT
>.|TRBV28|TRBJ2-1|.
CASSARTGEDEQFF
TGTGCCAGCAGTGCGCGAACAGGGGAGGATGAGCAGTTCTTC
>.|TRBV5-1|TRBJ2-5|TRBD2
CASRDTSGRETQYF
TGCGCCAGCAGGGATACTAGCGGGAGGGAGACCCAGTACTTC
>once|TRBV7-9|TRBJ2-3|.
CASSPKTGTTDTQYF
TGTGCCAGCAGCCCCAAGACAGGAACCACAGATACGCAGTATTTT
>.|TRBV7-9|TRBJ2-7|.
CASSLTGNLPYEQYF
TGTGCCAGCAGCTTAACGGGGAATCTCCCCTACGAGCAGTACTTC
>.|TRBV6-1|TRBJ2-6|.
CASERESGANVLTF
TGTGCCAGCGAAAGGGAGTCTGGGGCCAACGTCCTGACTTTC
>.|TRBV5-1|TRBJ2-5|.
CASSRQGLETQYF
TGCGCCAGCAGTCGGCAGGGGTTAGAGACCCAGTACTTC
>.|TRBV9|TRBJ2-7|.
CASSPRGLSDEQYF
TGTGCCAGCAGCCCCCGTGGACTTTCCGACGAGCAGTACTTC
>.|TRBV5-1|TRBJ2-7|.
CASSYPTGSYEQYF
TGCGCCAGCAGCTACCCGACAGGCTCCTACGAGCAGTACTTC
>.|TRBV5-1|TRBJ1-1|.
CASSLGYRGNTEAFF
TGCGCCAGCAGCTTGGGATATCGAGGGAACACTGAAGCTTTCTTT
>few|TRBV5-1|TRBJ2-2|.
CASSLKRVEAGELFF
TGCGCCAGCAGCTTGAAAAGAGTTGAAGCCGGGGAGCTGTTTTTT
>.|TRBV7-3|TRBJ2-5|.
CASSTQGGETQYF
TGTGCCAGCAGCACACAGGGGGGGGAGACCCAGTACTTC
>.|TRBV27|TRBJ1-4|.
CASSLAGAANEKLFF
TGTGCCAGCAGTTTAGCAGGGGCGGCTAATGAAAAACTGTTTTTT
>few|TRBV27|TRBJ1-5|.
CASSPSGTNQPQHF
TGTGCCAGCAGTCCATCGGGAACCAATCAGCCCCAGCATTTT